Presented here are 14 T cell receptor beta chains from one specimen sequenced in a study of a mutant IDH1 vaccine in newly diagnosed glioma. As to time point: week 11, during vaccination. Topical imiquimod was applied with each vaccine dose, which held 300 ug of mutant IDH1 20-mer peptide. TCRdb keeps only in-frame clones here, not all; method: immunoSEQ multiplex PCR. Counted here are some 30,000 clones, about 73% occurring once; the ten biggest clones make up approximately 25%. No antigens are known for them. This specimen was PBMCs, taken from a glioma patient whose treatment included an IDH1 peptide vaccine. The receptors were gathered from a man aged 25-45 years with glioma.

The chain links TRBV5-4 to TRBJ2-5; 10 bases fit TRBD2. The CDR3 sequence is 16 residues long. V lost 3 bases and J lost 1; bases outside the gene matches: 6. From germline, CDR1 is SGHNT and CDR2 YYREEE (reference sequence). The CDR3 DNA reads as TGTGCCAGCAGCTCCAGGAGCGGGGGGGTCCAAGAGACCCAGTACTTC. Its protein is CASSSRSGGVQETQYF.

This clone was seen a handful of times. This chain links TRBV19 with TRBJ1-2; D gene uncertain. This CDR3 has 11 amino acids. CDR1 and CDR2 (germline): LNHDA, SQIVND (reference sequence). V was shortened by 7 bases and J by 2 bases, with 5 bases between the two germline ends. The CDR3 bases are TGTGCCAGTAAGGGCAACTATGGCTACACCTTC. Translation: CASKGNYGYTF.

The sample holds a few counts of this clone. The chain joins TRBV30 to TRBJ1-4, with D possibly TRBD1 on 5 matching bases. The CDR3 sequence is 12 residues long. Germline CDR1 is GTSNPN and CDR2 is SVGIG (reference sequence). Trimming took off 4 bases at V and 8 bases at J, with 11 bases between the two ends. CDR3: CAWKGVGEKLFF. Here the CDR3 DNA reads TGTGCCTGGAAAGGGGTTGGCGAAAAACTGTTTTTT.

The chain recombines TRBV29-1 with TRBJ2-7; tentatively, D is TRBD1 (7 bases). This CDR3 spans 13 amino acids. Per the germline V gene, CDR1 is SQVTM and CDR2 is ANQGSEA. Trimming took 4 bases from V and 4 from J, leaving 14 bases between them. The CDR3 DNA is TGCAGCGTTGTCCAGGGGGGTATTTACGAGCAGTACTTC. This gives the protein CSVVQGGIYEQYF.

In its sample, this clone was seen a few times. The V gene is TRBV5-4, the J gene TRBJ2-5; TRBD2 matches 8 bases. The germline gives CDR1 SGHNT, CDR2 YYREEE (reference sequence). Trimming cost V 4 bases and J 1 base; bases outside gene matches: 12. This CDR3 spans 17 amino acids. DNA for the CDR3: TGTGCCAGCAGCGTCGGGGGGGCTCCCTCCATCCAAGAGACCCAGTACTTC. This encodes CASSVGGAPSIQETQYF.

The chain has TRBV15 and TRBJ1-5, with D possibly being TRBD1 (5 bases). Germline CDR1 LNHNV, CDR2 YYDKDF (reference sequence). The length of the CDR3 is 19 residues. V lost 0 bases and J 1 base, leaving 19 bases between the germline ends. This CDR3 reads CATSRDRWTPLGSNQPQHF. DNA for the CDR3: TGTGCCACCAGCAGAGATCGGTGGACACCCCTCGGGAGCAATCAGCCCCAGCATTTT.

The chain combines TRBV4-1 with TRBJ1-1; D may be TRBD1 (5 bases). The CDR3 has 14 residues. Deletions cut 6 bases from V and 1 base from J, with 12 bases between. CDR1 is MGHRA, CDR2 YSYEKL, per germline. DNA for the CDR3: TGCGCCAGCAGAGGGACGTTGAAGAACACTGAAGCTTTCTTT. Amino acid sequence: CASRGTLKNTEAFF.

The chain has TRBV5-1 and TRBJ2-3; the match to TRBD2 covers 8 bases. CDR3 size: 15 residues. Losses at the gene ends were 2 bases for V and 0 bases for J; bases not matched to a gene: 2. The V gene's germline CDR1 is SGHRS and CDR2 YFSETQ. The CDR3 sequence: CASSFSGTSTDTQYF. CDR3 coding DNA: TGCGCCAGCAGCTTTAGCGGGACTAGCACAGATACGCAGTATTTT.

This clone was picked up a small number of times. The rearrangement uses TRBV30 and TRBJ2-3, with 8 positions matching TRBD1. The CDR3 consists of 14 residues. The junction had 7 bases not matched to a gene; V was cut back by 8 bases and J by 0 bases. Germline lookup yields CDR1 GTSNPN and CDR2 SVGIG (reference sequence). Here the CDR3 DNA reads TGTGCCGGCGACAGGGGAAGTAGCACAGATACGCAGTATTTT. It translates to CAGDRGSSTDTQYF.

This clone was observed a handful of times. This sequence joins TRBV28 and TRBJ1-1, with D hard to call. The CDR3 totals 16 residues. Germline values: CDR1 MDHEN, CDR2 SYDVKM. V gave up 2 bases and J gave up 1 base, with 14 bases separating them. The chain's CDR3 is CASSLRRGVGNTEAFF. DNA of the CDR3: TGTGCCAGCAGTTTACGACGTGGGGTGGGGAACACTGAAGCTTTCTTT. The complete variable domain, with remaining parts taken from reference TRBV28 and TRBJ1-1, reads DVKVTQSSRYLVKRTGEKVFLECVQDMDHENMFWYRQDPGLGLRLIYFSYDVKMKEKGDIPEGYSVSREKKERFSLILESASTNQTSMYLCASSLRRGVGNTEAFFGQGTRLTVV.

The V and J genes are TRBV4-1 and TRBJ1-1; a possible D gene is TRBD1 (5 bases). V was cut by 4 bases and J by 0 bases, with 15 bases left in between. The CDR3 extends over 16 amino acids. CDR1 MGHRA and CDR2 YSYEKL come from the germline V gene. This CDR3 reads CASSPTWGGMNTEAFF. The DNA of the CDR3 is TGCGCCAGCAGCCCAACTTGGGGGGGGATGAACACTGAAGCTTTCTTT.

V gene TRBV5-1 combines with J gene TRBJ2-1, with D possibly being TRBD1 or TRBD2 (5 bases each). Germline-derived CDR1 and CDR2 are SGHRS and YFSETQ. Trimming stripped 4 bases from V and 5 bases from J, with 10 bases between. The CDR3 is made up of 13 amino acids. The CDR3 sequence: CASSGGPNNEQFF. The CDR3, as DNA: TGCGCCAGCAGCGGGGGACCGAACAATGAGCAGTTCTTC.

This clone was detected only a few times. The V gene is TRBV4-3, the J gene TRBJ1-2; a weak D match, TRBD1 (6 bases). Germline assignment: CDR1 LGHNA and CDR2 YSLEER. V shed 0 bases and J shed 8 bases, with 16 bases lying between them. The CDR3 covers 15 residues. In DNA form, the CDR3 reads TGCGCCAGCAGCCAAGATGTGTCCAGGGGTCGGGGCTACACCTTC. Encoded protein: CASSQDVSRGRGYTF.

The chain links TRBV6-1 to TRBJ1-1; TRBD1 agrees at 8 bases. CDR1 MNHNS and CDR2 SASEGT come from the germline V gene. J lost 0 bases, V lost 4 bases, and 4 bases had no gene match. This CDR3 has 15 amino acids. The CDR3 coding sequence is TGTGCCAGCAGTGGGACAGGGAGGTTGAACACTGAAGCTTTCTTT. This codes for CASSGTGRLNTEAFF.